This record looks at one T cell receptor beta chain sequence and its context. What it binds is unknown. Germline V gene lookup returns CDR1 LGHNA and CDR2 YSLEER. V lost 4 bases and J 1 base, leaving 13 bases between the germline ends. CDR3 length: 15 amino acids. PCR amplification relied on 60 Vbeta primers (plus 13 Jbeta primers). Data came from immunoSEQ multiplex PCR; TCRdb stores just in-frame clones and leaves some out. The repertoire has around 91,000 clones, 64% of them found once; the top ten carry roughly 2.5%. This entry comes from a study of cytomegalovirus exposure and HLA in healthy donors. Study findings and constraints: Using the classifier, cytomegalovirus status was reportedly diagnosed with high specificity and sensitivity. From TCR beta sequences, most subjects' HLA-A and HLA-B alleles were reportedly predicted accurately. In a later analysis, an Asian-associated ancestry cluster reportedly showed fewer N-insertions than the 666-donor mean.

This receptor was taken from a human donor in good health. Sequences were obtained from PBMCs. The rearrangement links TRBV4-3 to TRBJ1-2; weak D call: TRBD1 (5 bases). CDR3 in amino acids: CASSPDGQGNYGYTF. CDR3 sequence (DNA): TGCGCCAGCAGCCCAGACGGGCAGGGTAACTATGGCTACACCTTC.